The 30 T cell receptor beta chains below all came from one sample that was sequenced in a study of CD8 T cells in ankylosing spondylitis. One entry per CDR3 protein, called by TCRdb with MiXCR from the 5' RACE reads. The sample lists just under 350,000 distinct CDR3 sequences, roughly 14% occurring once. Sequencing was performed on blood, either unsorted or a sorted T cell fraction (not recorded which). The receptor set was obtained from a male donor with ankylosing spondylitis or in good health (not recorded which).

The CDR3: CASRETSAHTDTQYF. Here the CDR3 DNA reads TGCGCCAGCAGAGAGACTAGCGCTCACACAGATACGCAGTATTTT. The chain combines TRBV5-1 with TRBJ2-3; 8 bases map to TRBD2. Germline V CDR1 and CDR2: SGHRS, YFSETQ. CDR3 length equals 15 residues. The V segment lost 5 bases and the J segment 2 bases; nucleotides outside the gene matches: 7.

Only one count was recorded for this clonotype. The chain combines TRBV30 with TRBJ2-7, with D uncertain. The CDR3 totals 11 residues. V lost 0 bases and J lost 5, with 5 bases in between. Germline V gives CDR1 GTSNPN, CDR2 SVGIG (reference sequence). Written as DNA, the CDR3 is TGTGCCTGGAGTGTTAGGAACGAGCAGTACTTC. Its protein is CAWSVRNEQYF.

The CDR3 loop reads CASAPVPRSGSGANVLTF. CDR3 in DNA: TGTGCCAGCGCCCCGGTACCCCGTAGCGGCTCTGGGGCCAACGTCCTGACTTTC. This rearrangement joins TRBV12-3 or TRBV12-4 to TRBJ2-6, with a possible D match to TRBD2 (6 bases). The CDR3 is made up of 18 amino acids. V gave up 8 bases and J gave up 0 bases, with 20 bases separating them.

V usage is TRBV9 and J usage is TRBJ2-5, with D maybe TRBD1 (5 bases). CDR1 and CDR2 from the germline V gene are SGDLS and YYNGEE. CDR3 length: 14 amino acids. Trimming pared 0 bases from V and 2 bases from J, leaving 8 bases between. The CDR3 sequence is CASSVGAGQETQYF. Written as DNA, the CDR3 is TGTGCCAGCAGCGTAGGGGCAGGGCAAGAGACCCAGTACTTC.

This sequence joins TRBV7-2 and TRBJ1-2, with unresolved D. Germline V gene sequence: CDR1 SGHTA, CDR2 FQGNSA. The V end lost 5 bases, the J end lost 8 bases, and 15 bases lay between the germline ends. The CDR3 runs 13 residues. The CDR3 nucleotides read TGTGCCAGCAGCCCTAGGAACACTGAGGGCTACACCTTC. Protein product: CASSPRNTEGYTF.

There are many counts of this clonotype. This chain connects TRBV12-3 or TRBV12-4 to TRBJ1-4; 8 nucleotides align to TRBD1. The CDR3 is 16 residues long. V shed 0 bases, J shed 5 bases, and the junction held 5 bases outside the gene matches. The CDR3 DNA sequence: TGTGCCAGCAGTTTAGCCCCCGGGACAGGAAATGAAAAACTGTTTTTT. Its protein product is CASSLAPGTGNEKLFF.

This clonotype was seen many times. The chain combines TRBV29-1 with TRBJ1-2; 7 positions match TRBD1. CDR1 is SQVTM and CDR2 is ANQGSEA in the germline V gene. J was trimmed by 9 bases and V by 6 bases; bases with no gene match: 13. The CDR3 spans 13 residues. This CDR3 reads CSVGQVTSGSYTF. The DNA for the CDR3 is TGCAGCGTCGGACAGGTAACATCCGGGAGCTACACCTTC.

CDR3 protein: CASSLNRERNNEQFF. In DNA form, the CDR3 reads TGTGCCAGCAGCTTAAACAGGGAACGAAACAATGAGCAGTTCTTC. The rearrangement joins TRBV7-8 to TRBJ2-1; D possibly corresponds to TRBD1 (6 bases). There are 15 residues in the CDR3. Germline loops: CDR1 SGHVS, CDR2 FQNEAQ. Trimming removed 2 bases from V and 5 bases from J, with 13 bases in between.

This clonotype has only a few counts. V is TRBV6-5 and J is TRBJ1-1; D is uncertain. V dropped 0 bases and J dropped 4 bases, with 12 bases sitting between them. Germline V lookup: CDR1 MNHEY, CDR2 SVGAGI. The CDR3 extends over 15 amino acids. The CDR3 bases are TGTGCCAGCAGTTACTCGATGTTCGGGTCCACTGAAGCTTTCTTT. It encodes CASSYSMFGSTEAFF.

This clonotype was detected ten times or more. The chain couples TRBV21-1 to TRBJ1-1. TRBV21-1 is marked as a pseudogene. This CDR3 region has 16 residues. Written as DNA, the CDR3 is TGTGCCAGCAGCAAAGACATGGTGAGGAGAAACACTGAAGCTTTCTTT. Translated, it gives CASSKDMVRRNTEAFF.

This clonotype came up a few times. The chain combines TRBV21-1 with TRBJ1-1; no check of the table's D call, TRBD1, against the DNA was made. TRBV21-1 is a pseudogene locus. This CDR3 is built from 15 residues. CDR3 amino acids: CASSSPDPGSTEAFF. Here the CDR3 DNA reads TGTGCCAGCAGCTCCCCGGACCCAGGGAGCACTGAAGCTTTCTTT.

V and J are TRBV20-1 and TRBJ2-7; D could derive from TRBD1 or TRBD2 (5 bases each). The CDR3 runs to 13 residues. V gave up 5 bases and J gave up 2 bases, with 13 bases separating them. Germline assignment: CDR1 DFQATT and CDR2 SNEGSKA (reference sequence). The CDR3 protein is CSAAGTATYEQYF. The CDR3 DNA reads as TGCAGTGCTGCCGGGACCGCAACCTACGAGCAGTACTTC.

This clonotype was counted a few times. The chain employs TRBV5-1 and TRBJ2-1; D gene uncertain. V was clipped by 3 bases and J by 5 bases, with 9 bases between them. CDR1 and CDR2 (germline): SGHRS, YFSETQ. The CDR3 is 13 amino acids. The CDR3 reads CASSSDVNNEQFF. CDR3 bases: TGCGCCAGCAGCTCGGACGTTAACAATGAGCAGTTCTTC. The full variable domain, its missing parts supplied by reference TRBV5-1 and TRBJ2-1, is KAGVTQTPRYLIKTRGQQVTLSCSPISGHRSVSWYQQTPGQGLQFLFEYFSETQRNKGNFPGRFSGRQFSNSRSEMNVSTLELGDSALYLCASSSDVNNEQFFGPGTRLTVL.

The CDR3 nucleotides are TGCGCCAGCAGCTTGGACGGCGGGGGGGTCAAGGAGTATTTT. Translation gives CASSLDGGGVKEYF. This chain uses TRBV5-1 with TRBJ2-3, with 9 bases that match TRBD2. J was trimmed by 13 bases and V by 0 bases; bases with no gene match: 9. In germline, CDR1 is SGHRS, CDR2 YFSETQ. The CDR3 runs to 14 residues. Full variable domain (missing parts from reference TRBV5-1 and TRBJ2-3): KAGVTQTPRYLIKTRGQQVTLSCSPISGHRSVSWYQQTPGQGLQFLFEYFSETQRNKGNFPGRFSGRQFSNSRSEMNVSTLELGDSALYLCASSLDGGGVKEYFGPGTRLTVL.

The table lists this clonotype with many counts. This chain joins TRBV7-9 and TRBJ2-1; 7 nucleotides agree with TRBD1. From germline, CDR1 is SEHNR and CDR2 FQNEAQ (reference sequence). CDR3 size: 16 residues. Trimming at V came to 4 bases and at J to 6 bases, leaving 12 bases not matched to a gene. The CDR3 DNA reads TGTGCCAGCAGCTCGAGACAGGGTAGGGTACCCAATGAGCAGTTCTTC. Translating gives CASSSRQGRVPNEQFF.

This clonotype was detected only a few times. CDR3 sequence reads: CASSLRVQETQYF. The CDR3 DNA reads TGTGCCAGCAGCTTAAGGGTCCAAGAGACCCAGTACTTC. The chain couples TRBV7-6 to TRBJ2-5; D not certain. With 2 bases removed from V and 1 base from J, the gap between germline ends came to 5 bases. There are 13 residues in the CDR3. Looked up from germline, CDR1 is SGHVS and CDR2 is FNYEAQ. The full variable domain, with the rest looked up from reference TRBV7-6 and TRBJ2-5, is GAGVSQSPRYKVTKRGQDVALRCDPISGHVSLYWYRQALGQGPEFLTYFNYEAQQDKSGLPNDRFSAERPEGSISTLTIQRTEQRDSAMYRCASSLRVQETQYFGPGTRLLVL.

This clonotype was counted a few times. The chain links TRBV6-1 to TRBJ1-2; TRBD1 matches 7 bases. V lost 5 bases and J lost 4; bases outside the gene matches: 7. Germline V gene sequence: CDR1 MNHNS, CDR2 SASEGT. The CDR3 length is 14 residues. CDR3 protein: CASSKAGQLYGYTF. In DNA form, the CDR3 reads TGTGCCAGCAGTAAGGCGGGACAGCTCTATGGCTACACCTTC.

This clonotype was counted many times. The rearrangement uses TRBV2 and TRBJ2-2, with D perhaps matching TRBD2 (5 bases). This CDR3 comprises 15 residues. The V and J ends lost 3 bases and 6 bases respectively, with 14 bases between them. Germline V lookup: CDR1 SNHLY, CDR2 FYNNEI. Written as DNA, the CDR3 is TGTGCCAGCAGTGATAACGGGATTTTGTCCGGGGAGCTGTTTTTT. The encoded protein is CASSDNGILSGELFF. Supplemented by reference TRBV2 and TRBJ2-2, the full variable domain reads EPEVTQTPSHQVTQMGQEVILRCVPISNHLYFYWYRQILGQKVEFLVSFYNNEISEKSEIFDDQFSVERPDGSNFTLKIRSTKLEDSAMYFCASSDNGILSGELFFGEGSRLTVL.

Only a few counts were recorded for this clonotype. The chain employs TRBV20-1 and TRBJ2-7, with D unresolved. The V and J ends lost 4 bases and 2 bases respectively, with 9 bases between them. The germline V gene has CDR1 DFQATT and CDR2 SNEGSKA (reference sequence). This CDR3 contains 12 residues. CDR3 amino acids: CSATDLTYEQYF. The CDR3 DNA follows: TGCAGTGCTACAGACCTCACCTACGAGCAGTACTTC.

This clonotype was counted a few times. The chain combines TRBV6-2 or TRBV6-3 with TRBJ2-7, with 8 positions matching TRBD2. Germline V CDR1 and CDR2: MNHEY, SVGEGT. The CDR3 has 16 residues. Trimming cost V 5 bases and J 1 base; bases outside gene matches: 10. The CDR3 sequence: CASSTLGSGSSYEQYF. The CDR3 DNA reads TGTGCCAGCAGTACCTTGGGGAGCGGGAGTTCCTACGAGCAGTACTTC.

The J gene is TRBJ2-7, the V gene TRBV3-1, with D tentatively TRBD2 (6 bases). CDR3 size: 16 residues. The V gene's germline CDR1 is LGHDT and CDR2 YNNKEL (reference sequence). The V end was cut by 3 bases, the J end by 1 base, with 16 bases between. CDR3 DNA: TGTGCCAGCAGCCAGGGGGGACCCTTGGGGTCCTACGAGCAGTACTTC. It is translated as CASSQGGPLGSYEQYF.

The chain is built from TRBV20-1 and TRBJ2-2; TRBD2 might be the D (6 bases). CDR1 is DFQATT and CDR2 is SNEGSKA in the germline V gene (reference sequence). V was pared by 0 bases and J by 1 base, with 15 bases between. This CDR3 has 17 amino acids. CDR3 nucleotide sequence: TGCAGTGCTAGAGATGAGAGGGCGGGGAGGAACACCGGGGAGCTGTTTTTT. It codes for CSARDERAGRNTGELFF.

Many counts were recorded for this clonotype. This chain links TRBV3-1 with TRBJ1-2, with 8 bases lining up with TRBD1. CDR1 and CDR2 from the germline V gene are LGHDT and YNNKEL (reference sequence). The V gene end was trimmed by 4 bases and the J gene end by 8 bases; junction bases not matched to a gene: 6. This CDR3 is 13 amino acids long. The CDR3 nucleotides read TGTGCCAGCAGCCGGACAGGGTTGAACGGCTACACCTTC. Its protein is CASSRTGLNGYTF.

The sample holds a few counts of this clonotype. The J gene is TRBJ2-1, the V gene TRBV5-1; no reliable D call. V was shortened by 4 bases and J by 2 bases, with 13 bases between the two germline ends. CDR3 length: 15 residues. CDR1 is SGHRS and CDR2 is YFSETQ in the germline V gene. The CDR3 reads CASSPVDGPYNEQFF. The CDR3 DNA is TGCGCCAGCAGCCCGGTGGACGGCCCCTACAATGAGCAGTTCTTC. The full variable domain, with the rest looked up from reference TRBV5-1 and TRBJ2-1, is KAGVTQTPRYLIKTRGQQVTLSCSPISGHRSVSWYQQTPGQGLQFLFEYFSETQRNKGNFPGRFSGRQFSNSRSEMNVSTLELGDSALYLCASSPVDGPYNEQFFGPGTRLTVL.

The genes are TRBV4-1 and TRBJ2-2; TRBD1 matches 7 bases. This CDR3 is 16 amino acids long. Germline-derived CDR1 and CDR2 are MGHRA and YSYEKL. J gave up 9 bases and V 0 bases, and 10 bases lay outside the gene matches. The CDR3 protein is CASSQEEGRGSRELFF. The CDR3 coding sequence is TGCGCCAGCAGCCAAGAGGAAGGCAGGGGGTCGCGGGAGCTGTTTTTT.

This clonotype was found a few times. The V call is TRBV27, the J call TRBJ1-1; D unresolved. The CDR3 runs to 15 residues. The germline CDR1 and CDR2 sequences are MNHEY and SMNVEV (reference sequence). Trimming removed 6 bases at V and 5 bases at J, with 19 bases between. The CDR3 DNA reads TGTGCCAGCAGCCTAAGTAGGACGAGAAGTACTGAAGCTTTCTTT. Amino acid sequence: CASSLSRTRSTEAFF.

This clonotype has just a few counts. The rearrangement links TRBV11-1 to TRBJ2-7, with D uncertain. The CDR3 extends over 13 amino acids. The germline V gene has CDR1 SGHAT and CDR2 FQDESV (reference sequence). V was clipped by 1 base and J by 7 bases, with 11 bases between them. The DNA for the CDR3 is TGTGCCAGCAGCTTAGAGCCAAGGATTGAGCAGTACTTC. Amino acid sequence: CASSLEPRIEQYF.

The DNA of the CDR3 is TGTGCCAGCAGCTTGGGCGGTACAACTAATGAAAAACTGTTTTTT. This gives the protein CASSLGGTTNEKLFF. V is TRBV5-6 and J is TRBJ1-4; D is uncertain. V dropped 0 bases and J dropped 0 bases, with 6 bases sitting between them. CDR3 length: 15 residues. Germline V gene lookup returns CDR1 SGHDT and CDR2 YYEEEE.

This clonotype was observed a handful of times. The chain recombines TRBV7-9 with TRBJ2-2, with 7 positions matching TRBD1. The junction had 19 bases not matched to a gene; V was cut back by 11 bases and J by 4 bases. Looked up from germline, CDR1 is SEHNR and CDR2 is FQNEAQ (reference sequence). There are 17 residues in the CDR3. The CDR3 region is CAVLQRLGQSSTGELFF. The CDR3 DNA sequence: TGTGCCGTGCTACAACGACTGGGACAGAGTTCCACCGGGGAGCTGTTTTTT.

In this sample, this clonotype turned up many times. The V and J genes are TRBV12-3 or TRBV12-4 and TRBJ2-4; TRBD2 is a possible D gene (5 bases). This CDR3 is built from 15 residues. V shed 5 bases and J shed 9 bases, with 20 bases lying between them. DNA for the CDR3: TGTGCCAGCAGTCTAATGGCGGAGAGGGTGGGCATTCAGTACTTC. This codes for CASSLMAERVGIQYF.